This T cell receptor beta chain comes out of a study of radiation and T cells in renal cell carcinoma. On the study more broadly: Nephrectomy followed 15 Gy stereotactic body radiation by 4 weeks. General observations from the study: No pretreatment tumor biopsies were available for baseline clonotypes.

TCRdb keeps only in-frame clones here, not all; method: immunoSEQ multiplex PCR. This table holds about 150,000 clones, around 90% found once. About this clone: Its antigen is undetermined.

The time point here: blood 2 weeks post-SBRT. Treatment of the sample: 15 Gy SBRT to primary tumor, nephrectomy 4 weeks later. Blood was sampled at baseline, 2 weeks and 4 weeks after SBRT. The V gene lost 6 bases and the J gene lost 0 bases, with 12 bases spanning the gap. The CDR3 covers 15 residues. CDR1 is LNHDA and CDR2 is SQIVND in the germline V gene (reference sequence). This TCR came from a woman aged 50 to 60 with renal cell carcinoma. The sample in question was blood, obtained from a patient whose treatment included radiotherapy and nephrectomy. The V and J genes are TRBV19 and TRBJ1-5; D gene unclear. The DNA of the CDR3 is TGTGCCAGTAGATTGACAAAGAATAGCAATCAGCCCCAGCATTTT. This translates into CASRLTKNSNQPQHF.